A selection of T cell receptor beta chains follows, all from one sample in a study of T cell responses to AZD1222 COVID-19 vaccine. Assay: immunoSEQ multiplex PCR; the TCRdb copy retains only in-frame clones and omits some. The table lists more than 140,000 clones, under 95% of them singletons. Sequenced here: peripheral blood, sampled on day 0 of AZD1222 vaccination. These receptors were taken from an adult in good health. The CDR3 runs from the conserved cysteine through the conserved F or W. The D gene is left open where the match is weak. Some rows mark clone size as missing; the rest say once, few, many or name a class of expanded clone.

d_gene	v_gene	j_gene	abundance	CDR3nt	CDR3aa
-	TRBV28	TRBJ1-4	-	TGTGCCAGCAGTCCGTTGGAAGAAAAACTGTTTTTT	CASSPLEEKLFF
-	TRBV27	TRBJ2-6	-	TGTGCCAGCAGCCCCCGGGCCGGGGCCAACGTCCTGACTTTC	CASSPRAGANVLTF
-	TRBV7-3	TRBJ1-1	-	TGTGCCAGCAGCTTAACTTTGAACACTGAAGCTTTCTTT	CASSLTLNTEAFF
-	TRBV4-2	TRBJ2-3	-	TGTGCCAGCAGCCAAGAGGCCCAACTCGTCACAGATACGCAGTATTTT	CASSQEAQLVTDTQYF
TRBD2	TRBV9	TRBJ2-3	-	TGTGCCAGCAGCGTAGAGGGCGGGAGTGTTGTAGATACGCAGTATTTT	CASSVEGGSVVDTQYF
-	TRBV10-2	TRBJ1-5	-	TGCGCCAGCAGTTCTAGACAAGGAGGTCAGCCCCAGCATTTT	CASSSRQGGQPQHF
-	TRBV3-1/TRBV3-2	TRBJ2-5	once	TGTGCCAGCAGCCAAAGGCACGGCGCGGAGACCCAGTACTTC	CASSQRHGAETQYF
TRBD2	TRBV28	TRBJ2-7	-	TGTGCCAGCAGTTTGGTCCAAGCGGGAGGGCCTCGGCAGTACTTC	CASSLVQAGGPRQYF
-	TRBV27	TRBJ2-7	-	TGTGCCAGCAGCACGACTGGGGGCTTACACTACGAGCAGTACTTC	CASSTTGGLHYEQYF
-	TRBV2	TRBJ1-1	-	TGTGCCAGCAGTGAAATGGGGGCTCGAAACACTGAAGCTTTCTTT	CASSEMGARNTEAFF
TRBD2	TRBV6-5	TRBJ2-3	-	TGTGCCAGCAGTTTCGGACTAGCGGGCACAGATACGCAGTATTTT	CASSFGLAGTDTQYF
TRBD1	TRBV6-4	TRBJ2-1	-	TGTGCCAGCAGTTCCGGGACAGGGTACAATGAGCAGTTCTTC	CASSSGTGYNEQFF
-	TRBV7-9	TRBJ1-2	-	TGTGCCAGCAGCTTAGGTAGAGATGGCTACACCTTC	CASSLGRDGYTF
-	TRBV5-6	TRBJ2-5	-	TGTGCCAGCAGCCAGGGACCGGGGAGGGAGACCCAGTACTTC	CASSQGPGRETQYF
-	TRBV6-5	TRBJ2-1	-	TGTGCCAGCAGTTACGGCAGGACTCTACAATATGAGCAGTTCTTC	CASSYGRTLQYEQFF
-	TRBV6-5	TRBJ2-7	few	TGTGCCAGCAGAGACTCAGGGTGGCGAGACGAGCAGTACTTC	CASRDSGWRDEQYF
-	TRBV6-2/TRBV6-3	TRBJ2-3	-	TGTGCCAGCAGTTACAACAGGGCCACAGATACGCAGTATTTT	CASSYNRATDTQYF
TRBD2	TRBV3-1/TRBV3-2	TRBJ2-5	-	TGTGCCAGCAGCCAAGAAGGACTAGCGGAGGGAGGGGAGACCCAGTACTTC	CASSQEGLAEGGETQYF